This record covers a single T cell receptor (beta chain). This CDR3 comprises 15 residues. The germline V gene encodes CDR1 MNHEY and CDR2 SVGAGI. The V end was cut by 2 bases, the J end by 2 bases, with 10 bases between. TCRdb reprocessed the RT-PCR reads via MiXCR and lists one record per CDR3 protein. This sample has about a million distinct CDR3 sequences, with 18% found just once. The data were obtained in a study of patients and donors after allogeneic stem cell transplantation. The sequence was obtained from a human donor who was either an allogeneic HSCT recipient or a stem cell or donor lymphocyte infusion donor (not recorded which). It is not recorded whose cells these are; they may come from a transplant donor. The chain recombines TRBV6-5 with TRBJ2-1; either TRBD1 or TRBD2 may fit D (5 bases each). Sequenced material: blood, either unsorted or a sorted T cell fraction (not recorded which). CDR3 in DNA: TGTGCCAGCAGTTACGGGGACCGTCCCTACAATGAGCAGTTCTTC. The encoded protein is CASSYGDRPYNEQFF.